The present TCR beta chain was sequenced within a study of cytotoxic CD8 clonotypes in ibrutinib-treated CLL. As for the study in general: Samples yielded averages of approximately 260,000 productive templates and roughly 91,000 productive rearrangements.

The data were produced by immunoSEQ multiplex PCR, yet TCRdb's version contains in-frame clones alone and is incomplete. This table has over 200,000 clones, just under 80% appearing once. CDR3 length: 15 residues. CDR1 is SGHAT and CDR2 is FQNNGV in the germline V gene. V gave up 6 bases and J gave up 0 bases, with 12 bases separating them. General study points: Before falling back toward baseline at progression, clonality had risen at the time of ibrutinib response. Baseline clonality, above age-matched healthy donor levels, tracked circulating CD8+ T-cell counts.

In regard to this clone: No antigen is known for it.

The input for sequencing was PBMCs, taken after 12 months of ibrutinib treatment. The genes are TRBV11-2 and TRBJ2-1, with D possibly called TRBD1 or TRBD2 (5 bases each). The receptor's source is a human donor with chronic lymphocytic leukemia. The CDR3 nucleotides read TGTGCCAGCAGGACGGGACGTGGCTCCTACAATGAGCAGTTCTTC. Protein product: CASRTGRGSYNEQFF.